This T cell receptor beta chain was recorded in a study of technical replicates of blood from four donors. This clone was detected only once. This table comes from immunoSEQ multiplex PCR, and its TCRdb copy is limited to in-frame clones, with some not included. The sample has tens of thousands of clones; about 96% are singletons. This receptor was taken from a human donor in good health. Input material: T cells isolated from PBMCs.

The CDR3 DNA reads TGCGCCAGCAGCTTGATCGAGCCCCAGCATTTT. Residues: CASSLIEPQHF. This chain uses TRBV5-1 with TRBJ1-5; D gene ambiguous. Trimming took off 1 base at V and 8 bases at J, with 4 bases between the two ends. Germline V gene sequence: CDR1 SGHRS, CDR2 YFSETQ. The CDR3 contains 11 residues. The variable domain in full, completed from reference TRBV5-1 and TRBJ1-5, reads KAGVTQTPRYLIKTRGQQVTLSCSPISGHRSVSWYQQTPGQGLQFLFEYFSETQRNKGNFPGRFSGRQFSNSRSEMNVSTLELGDSALYLCASSLIEPQHFGDGTRLSIL.